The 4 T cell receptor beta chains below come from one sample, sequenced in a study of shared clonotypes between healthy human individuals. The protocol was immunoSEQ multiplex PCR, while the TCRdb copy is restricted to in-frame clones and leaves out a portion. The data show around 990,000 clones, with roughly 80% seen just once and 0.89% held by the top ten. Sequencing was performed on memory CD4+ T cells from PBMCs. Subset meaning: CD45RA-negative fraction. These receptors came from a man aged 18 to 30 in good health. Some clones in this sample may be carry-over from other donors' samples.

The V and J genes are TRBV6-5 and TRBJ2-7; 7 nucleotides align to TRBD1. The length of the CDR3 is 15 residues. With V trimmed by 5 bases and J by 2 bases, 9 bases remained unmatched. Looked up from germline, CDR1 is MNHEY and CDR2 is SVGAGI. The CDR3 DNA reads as TGTGCCAGCAGTCAGGGGGTTAAGAGGGCCTACGAGCAGTACTTC. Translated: CASSQGVKRAYEQYF.

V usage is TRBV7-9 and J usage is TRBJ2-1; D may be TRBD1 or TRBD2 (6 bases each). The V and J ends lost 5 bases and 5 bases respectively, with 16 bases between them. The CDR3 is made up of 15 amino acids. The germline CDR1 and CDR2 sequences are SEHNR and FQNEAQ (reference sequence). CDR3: CASSRMGGRDNEQFF. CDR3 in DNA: TGTGCCAGCAGCCGAATGGGGGGCCGTGACAATGAGCAGTTCTTC.

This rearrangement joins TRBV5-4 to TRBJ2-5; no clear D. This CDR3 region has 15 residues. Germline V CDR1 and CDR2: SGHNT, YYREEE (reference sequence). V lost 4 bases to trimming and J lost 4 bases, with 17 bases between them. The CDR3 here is CASSPSGRLVETQYF. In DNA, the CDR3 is TGTGCCAGCAGCCCAAGTGGACGGCTCGTAGAGACCCAGTACTTC.

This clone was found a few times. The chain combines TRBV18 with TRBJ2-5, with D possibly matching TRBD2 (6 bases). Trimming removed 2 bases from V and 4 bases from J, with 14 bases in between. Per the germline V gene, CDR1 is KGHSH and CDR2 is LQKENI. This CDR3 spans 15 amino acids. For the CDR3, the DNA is TGTGCCAGCTCACCAACTGGGACTTTTGGAGAGACCCAGTACTTC. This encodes CASSPTGTFGETQYF.